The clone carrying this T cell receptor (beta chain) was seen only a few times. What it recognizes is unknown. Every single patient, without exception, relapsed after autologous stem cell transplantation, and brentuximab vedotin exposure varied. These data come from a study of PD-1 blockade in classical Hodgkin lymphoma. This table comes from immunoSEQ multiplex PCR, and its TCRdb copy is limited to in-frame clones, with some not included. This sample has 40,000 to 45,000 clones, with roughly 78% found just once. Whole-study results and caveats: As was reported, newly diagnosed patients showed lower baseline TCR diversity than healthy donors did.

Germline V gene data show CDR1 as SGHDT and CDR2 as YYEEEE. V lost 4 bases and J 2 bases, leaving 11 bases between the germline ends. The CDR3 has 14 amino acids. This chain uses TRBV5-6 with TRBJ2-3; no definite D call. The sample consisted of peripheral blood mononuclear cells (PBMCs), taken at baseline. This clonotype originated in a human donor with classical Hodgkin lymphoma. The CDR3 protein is CASSLGGDTDTQYF. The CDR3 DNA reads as TGTGCCAGCAGCCTCGGTGGGGACACAGATACGCAGTATTTT.